The rows below give T cell receptor beta chains drawn from one sample of a study of shared T cell receptors in the human thymus. The repertoire was sequenced with immunoSEQ multiplex PCR; TCRdb's copy has only in-frame clones and lacks some. Of tens of thousands of clones listed, nearly 95% were seen once; the top ten hold roughly 0.033%. Sample: thymocytes. Receptors were obtained from a human donor. Both conserved end residues are trimmed from each CDR3. Each record gives: J gene, V gene, CDR3 protein.

J gene: TRBJ2-5
V gene: TRBV15
CDR3 protein: ATSRDGSGSPQETQY

J gene: TRBJ2-2
V gene: TRBV7-9
CDR3 protein: ASNLGRGTGDPGELF

J gene: TRBJ2-3
V gene: TRBV19
CDR3 protein: ASNGRGATDTQY

J gene: TRBJ2-3
V gene: TRBV4-3
CDR3 protein: ASSRRRGAYDTQY

J gene: TRBJ1-5
V gene: TRBV19
CDR3 protein: ASSMATGSQPQH

J gene: TRBJ2-4
V gene: TRBV30
CDR3 protein: AWSELGGGLKNIQY

J gene: TRBJ2-7
V gene: TRBV18
CDR3 protein: ASSPPTSGGLYEQY

J gene: TRBJ2-3
V gene: TRBV6-6
CDR3 protein: ASSPRTGSRDTQY

J gene: TRBJ2-3
V gene: TRBV5-6
CDR3 protein: ASMGGPDTQY

J gene: TRBJ2-7
V gene: TRBV2
CDR3 protein: ASSEAGGLYEQY

J gene: TRBJ2-5
V gene: TRBV7-2
CDR3 protein: ASSLETQY

J gene: TRBJ2-1
V gene: TRBV15
CDR3 protein: ATSRKEGGYNEQF

J gene: TRBJ2-1
V gene: TRBV9
CDR3 protein: ASSPTGDGYNEQF

J gene: TRBJ1-2
V gene: TRBV27
CDR3 protein: ASSLFGAGKIYGYT

J gene: TRBJ2-7
V gene: TRBV2
CDR3 protein: ASTTPRTYEQY

J gene: TRBJ1-4
V gene: TRBV6-5
CDR3 protein: ASSQGQLNEKLF

J gene: TRBJ2-7
V gene: TRBV7-9
CDR3 protein: ASSFSSGTGFYEQY

J gene: TRBJ1-1
V gene: TRBV5-4
CDR3 protein: ASTSSGNYRVPNTEAF

J gene: TRBJ2-3
V gene: TRBV15
CDR3 protein: ATRRGLAGGPATDTQY

J gene: TRBJ2-2
V gene: TRBV21-1
CDR3 protein: ASSIQQGQGWDTGELF

J gene: TRBJ1-3
V gene: TRBV9
CDR3 protein: ASSEGPGNTIY

J gene: TRBJ1-1
V gene: TRBV5-6
CDR3 protein: ASSSPGRRKNTEAF

J gene: TRBJ2-1
V gene: TRBV11-2
CDR3 protein: ASSLSPDRGQF

J gene: TRBJ1-1
V gene: TRBV19
CDR3 protein: ASTLQHRSNTEAF

J gene: TRBJ1-1
V gene: TRBV6-4
CDR3 protein: ASSDSEFRGSDTEAF

J gene: TRBJ2-1
V gene: TRBV6-5
CDR3 protein: ASSCPRRDNEQF

J gene: TRBJ2-1
V gene: TRBV11-2
CDR3 protein: ASSFISGTGEF

J gene: TRBJ2-1
V gene: TRBV9
CDR3 protein: ASSVTSGGAITYNEQF

J gene: TRBJ2-7
V gene: TRBV5-1
CDR3 protein: ASSLGTGSREQY

J gene: TRBJ2-1
V gene: TRBV5-6
CDR3 protein: ASSLDRDSKYNEQF

J gene: TRBJ2-1
V gene: TRBV2
CDR3 protein: ASLSGERCEQF

J gene: TRBJ2-3
V gene: TRBV11-2
CDR3 protein: ASTQTSGGAVVTDTQY

J gene: TRBJ2-3
V gene: TRBV6-4
CDR3 protein: ASSLTSGGRLSPDTQY

J gene: TRBJ2-3
V gene: TRBV9
CDR3 protein: ASSVGLGDTQY

J gene: TRBJ2-7
V gene: TRBV28
CDR3 protein: ASSFNRVVQPYEQY

J gene: TRBJ2-7
V gene: TRBV11-2
CDR3 protein: ASSLDCGQPKNDRFGEQY

J gene: TRBJ1-5
V gene: TRBV28
CDR3 protein: ASSLSEGWGASGSNQPQH

J gene: TRBJ1-1
V gene: TRBV30
CDR3 protein: AWDRQGGTEAF

J gene: TRBJ1-1
V gene: TRBV11-1
CDR3 protein: ASSLSERHQSTEAF

J gene: TRBJ2-2
V gene: TRBV4-3
CDR3 protein: ASSQENGGRGTGELF